The clone carrying this TCR beta chain was counted only a few times. This specimen belongs to a study of control samples from healthy donors and cancer patients. Trimming took 2 bases from V and 4 from J, leaving 6 bases between them. Germline lookup yields CDR1 SGHVS and CDR2 FQNEAQ. There are 14 residues in the CDR3. Sequenced by immunoSEQ multiplex PCR; TCRdb stores in-frame clones only, minus some. The top ten clones hold approximately 39% of a sample with about 120,000 clones, around 92% of them seen once. The chain is built from TRBV7-8 and TRBJ1-6, with unresolved D. The sample consisted of blood. The clonotype comes from a man between 45 and 60 years old in good health. The CDR3 DNA reads as TGTGCCAGCAGCTTACAGGTTTATAATTCACCCCTCCACTTT. It translates to CASSLQVYNSPLHF.